This note documents a single T cell receptor beta chain sequence. Its target is not known. This record belongs to a study of OX40 agonist ivuxolimab in advanced cancers. Looking at the study overall: Ivuxolimab, an antibody that agonizes OX40 (CD134), was administered to the patients. Enrolled patients in dose escalation had cancers that were hepatocellular carcinoma, melanoma, renal cell or head and neck cancer.

The V gene lost 6 bases and the J gene lost 5 bases, with 14 bases spanning the gap. The CDR3 consists of 13 residues. Germline V gene lookup returns CDR1 MNHEY and CDR2 SMNVEV (reference sequence). Using immunoSEQ multiplex PCR, the repertoire was profiled, and TCRdb retains in-frame clones only, with some absent. The data hold approximately 94,000 clones, with approximately 92% observed a single time. Study-wide points: On average, a greater number of expanded clones characterised CD8+ T cells relative to CD4+. Partial responders receiving 0.1-3.0 mg/kg showed among the lowest clonal expansion.

The chain combines TRBV27 with TRBJ2-7; maybe TRBD1 (6 bases). The sample consisted of CD4+ or CD8+ T cells sorted from blood, taken in a trial of the OX40 agonist ivuxolimab. This sequence was found in an adult with an advanced solid tumor such as melanoma, head and neck, liver or kidney cancer. CDR3 region: CASRPDRYHEQYF. DNA of the CDR3: TGTGCCAGCAGACCCGACAGGTACCACGAGCAGTACTTC.